What follows are 25 T cell receptor beta chains derived from one specimen sequenced in a study of CD8 T cells in Susac syndrome. Roughly 0.45 to 1 ug RNA was reverse transcribed with random hexamers. MiXCR was run by TCRdb on the immunoSEQ multiplex PCR reads, yielding one entry per CDR3 protein. This sample yields roughly 200,000 distinct CDR3 sequences, of which 93% are seen a single time; approximately 0.098% belongs to the top ten. The sample consisted of CD4+ T cells from PBMCs. These receptors were taken from a human donor in good health.

The V gene is TRBV29-1, the J gene TRBJ2-5, with TRBD1 matching 9 bases. The CDR3 contains 14 residues. Unmatched junction bases numbered 5, after V lost 1 base and J lost 5 bases. Germline values: CDR1 SQVTM, CDR2 ANQGSEA. CDR3 loop: CSVEGGQGWETQYF. The CDR3 region has the DNA TGCAGCGTTGAAGGAGGACAGGGGTGGGAGACCCAGTACTTC.

The rearrangement joins TRBV5-1 to TRBJ2-1; 7 bases are a match to TRBD1. CDR1 is SGHRS, CDR2 YFSETQ, per germline. The CDR3 has 17 amino acids. J was trimmed by 0 bases and V by 0 bases; bases with no gene match: 6. CDR3 coding DNA: TGCGCCAGCAGCTTGGAAGGGGACAGTTCCTCCTACAATGAGCAGTTCTTC. Amino acid sequence: CASSLEGDSSSYNEQFF.

The chain uses TRBV29-1 and TRBJ1-5; unclear D gene. CDR3 size: 12 residues. Germline V gives CDR1 SQVTM, CDR2 ANQGSEA. V shed 4 bases and J shed 6 bases, with 10 bases lying between them. The CDR3 DNA reads as TGCAGCGTTGGTGGAGGGTTTCAGCCCCAGCATTTT. Amino acid sequence: CSVGGGFQPQHF.

In this sample, this clonotype turned up once. The V gene is TRBV7-9, the J gene TRBJ1-6, with D maybe TRBD1 (6 bases). V was clipped by 10 bases and J by 7 bases, with 17 bases between them. This CDR3 spans 14 amino acids. Looked up from germline, CDR1 is SEHNR and CDR2 is FQNEAQ (reference sequence). This CDR3 is CATQTGLGNSPLHF. The DNA for the CDR3 is TGTGCCACTCAAACAGGGCTCGGAAATTCACCCCTCCACTTT.

The chain uses TRBV7-9 and TRBJ2-5; TRBD1 is a possible D gene (5 bases). Trimming removed 2 bases at V and 7 bases at J, with 14 bases between. The CDR3 contains 14 residues. Germline V gene sequence: CDR1 SEHNR, CDR2 FQNEAQ (reference sequence). The CDR3 protein is CASSLRSDTGTQYF. CDR3 in DNA: TGTGCCAGCAGCTTACGTTCGGACACCGGGACCCAGTACTTC.

The chain is built from TRBV12-5 and TRBJ2-3, with a possible D match to TRBD1 (7 bases). The CDR3 extends over 15 amino acids. Germline CDR1 is LGHNT and CDR2 is FRNRAP. Deletions cut 4 bases from V and 2 bases from J, with 13 bases between. This chain's CDR3 is CASGWGRGDTDTQYF. CDR3 sequence (DNA): TGTGCTAGTGGTTGGGGCAGGGGGGACACAGATACGCAGTATTTT.

This sequence joins TRBV7-9 and TRBJ2-2; D tentatively reads TRBD1 or TRBD2 (6 bases each). Germline CDR1 reads SEHNR; CDR2 reads FQNEAQ (reference sequence). Trimming pared 1 base from V and 4 bases from J, leaving 19 bases between. The CDR3 is made up of 18 amino acids. The chain's CDR3 is CASSLGSPTGGITGELFF. CDR3 nucleotide sequence: TGTGCCAGCAGCTTAGGTTCCCCGACAGGAGGGATCACCGGGGAGCTGTTTTTT.

The genes are TRBV29-1 and TRBJ1-1; no clear D. The germline CDR1 and CDR2 sequences are SQVTM and ANQGSEA. Trimming took off 2 bases at V and 1 base at J, with 11 bases between the two ends. The CDR3 runs 14 residues. Here the CDR3 DNA reads TGCAGCGTTGAATGGCGCGGAACGAACACTGAAGCTTTCTTT. It is translated as CSVEWRGTNTEAFF. Full variable domain (outside the CDR3, taken from reference TRBV29-1 and TRBJ1-1): SAVISQKPSRDICQRGTSLTIQCQVDSQVTMMFWYRQQPGQSLTLIATANQGSEATYESGFVIDKFPISRPNLTFSTLTVSNMSPEDSSIYLCSVEWRGTNTEAFFGQGTRLTVV.

V is TRBV6-2 or TRBV6-3 and J is TRBJ1-2; D ambiguous. In germline, CDR1 is MNHEY, CDR2 SVGEGT. The germline V and J ends were trimmed by 6 bases and 6 bases, with 20 bases remaining between them. CDR3 length: 15 residues. Here the CDR3 reads CASSPTAAGGNGYTF. CDR3 DNA: TGTGCCAGCAGCCCTACGGCGGCAGGAGGAAATGGCTACACCTTC.

The V gene is TRBV6-1, the J gene TRBJ2-6; no clear D gene. CDR3 length: 16 residues. Trimming removed 5 bases from V and 0 bases from J, with 11 bases in between. The germline V gene encodes CDR1 MNHNS and CDR2 SASEGT. CDR3 DNA sequence: TGTGCCAGCAGTCCCTCCCCGACCTCTGGGGCCAACGTCCTGACTTTC. Its translation: CASSPSPTSGANVLTF.

This rearrangement joins TRBV28 to TRBJ1-6; D is unclear. V lost 6 bases to trimming and J lost 0 bases, with 9 bases between them. Per germline, CDR1 MDHEN and CDR2 SYDVKM. The CDR3 totals 15 residues. The CDR3 sequence: CASRLGGSYNSPLHF. CDR3 in DNA: TGTGCCAGCAGGCTGGGCGGCTCCTATAATTCACCCCTCCACTTT.

The chain links TRBV7-2 to TRBJ1-1; TRBD1 matches 7 bases. The germline CDR1 and CDR2 sequences are SGHTA and FQGNSA. V gave up 5 bases and J gave up 5 bases; unmatched junction bases: 8. The CDR3 sequence is 14 residues long. The CDR3 DNA follows: TGTGCCAGCAGCCTCCAGACAGGGAGGACTGAAGCTTTCTTT. It specifies CASSLQTGRTEAFF.

The chain employs TRBV6-5 and TRBJ1-6; the D gene is possibly TRBD1 (5 bases). V was cut by 4 bases and J by 5 bases, with 15 bases left in between. This CDR3 contains 16 residues. Germline V gene sequence: CDR1 MNHEY, CDR2 SVGAGI. In DNA, the CDR3 is TGTGCCAGCAGTTCCGGGGACTGGCGAGATAATTCACCCCTCCACTTT. It translates to CASSSGDWRDNSPLHF.

The CDR3 region has the DNA TGTGCCAGCAGTTACATAGGGAGGGAAGGCGGGCCCGAGCAGTACGTC. Encoded protein: CASSYIGREGGPEQYV. The chain carries TRBV6-5 and TRBJ2-7, with 7 bases aligning to TRBD2. This CDR3 is 16 amino acids long. CDR1 and CDR2 (germline): MNHEY, SVGAGI. Trimming cost V 2 bases and J 6 bases; bases outside gene matches: 13.

The chain is built from TRBV6-4 and TRBJ1-6; TRBD1 matches at 9 bases. Germline V gene sequence: CDR1 MRHNA, CDR2 SNTAGT. The CDR3 runs 16 residues. The V gene end was trimmed by 4 bases and the J gene end by 6 bases; junction bases not matched to a gene: 7. The CDR3 is CASSAVPQGANSPLHF. DNA of the CDR3: TGTGCCAGCAGTGCCGTCCCACAGGGGGCTAATTCACCCCTCCACTTT.

This chain uses TRBV4-2 with TRBJ2-3; 8 bases are a match to TRBD2. V lost 4 bases, J lost 4 bases, and 13 bases stayed unmatched. Per the germline V gene, CDR1 is LGHNA and CDR2 is YNFKEQ. There are 17 residues in the CDR3. CDR3 coding DNA: TGTGCCAGCAGCCCCTCCTCCCGGGGGGGCCTCCCAGATACGCAGTATTTT. Its protein is CASSPSSRGGLPDTQYF.

V is TRBV6-5 and J is TRBJ2-6, with D perhaps matching TRBD1 (6 bases). There are 20 residues in the CDR3. CDR1 and CDR2 (germline): MNHEY, SVGAGI. V gave up 2 bases and J gave up 4 bases, with 24 bases separating them. In DNA, the CDR3 is TGTGCCAGCAGTTACGTCTTTGGGGGACAAGCGGCGAGAGGGGCCAACGTCCTGACTTTC. It translates to CASSYVFGGQAARGANVLTF.

The rearrangement uses TRBV5-4 and TRBJ2-5, with 7 nucleotides matching TRBD2. CDR1 is SGHNT and CDR2 is YYREEE in the germline V gene (reference sequence). The J segment lost 5 bases and the V segment lost 10 bases, leaving 11 bases of the junction unmatched. The CDR3 spans 13 residues. CDR3 loop: CAVSGRGWETQYF. The CDR3 nucleotides are TGTGCCGTGTCTGGGAGGGGATGGGAGACCCAGTACTTC.

The rearrangement links TRBV28 to TRBJ1-4; 10 bases line up with TRBD1. After removal of 8 bases from V and 7 bases from J, the junction contained 4 bases not matched to a gene. This CDR3 region has 13 residues. Germline CDR1 reads MDHEN; CDR2 reads SYDVKM. CDR3 DNA sequence: TGTGCCAGCGGGGGACAGGGGATTGAAAAACTGTTTTTT. This sequence encodes CASGGQGIEKLFF. Variable domain in full (rest from reference TRBV28 and TRBJ1-4): DVKVTQSSRYLVKRTGEKVFLECVQDMDHENMFWYRQDPGLGLRLIYFSYDVKMKEKGDIPEGYSVSREKKERFSLILESASTNQTSMYLCASGGQGIEKLFFGSGTQLSVL.

J is TRBJ1-1 and V is TRBV19; D gene ambiguous. Germline values: CDR1 LNHDA, CDR2 SQIVND (reference sequence). The CDR3 extends over 13 amino acids. The germline V and J ends were trimmed by 3 bases and 1 base, with 6 bases remaining between them. In DNA, the CDR3 is TGTGCCAGTAGTATGTACAAGAACACTGAAGCTTTCTTT. Amino acid sequence: CASSMYKNTEAFF.

The chain is built from TRBV7-8 and TRBJ1-1; D unresolved. The V gene lost 4 bases and the J gene lost 8 bases, with 14 bases spanning the gap. The CDR3 sequence is 13 residues long. Germline CDR1 and CDR2: SGHVS and FQNEAQ. CDR3 sequence: CASSSDTYTEAFF. CDR3 in DNA: TGTGCCAGCAGCTCCGACACCTATACAGAAGCTTTCTTT.

J is TRBJ1-2 and V is TRBV29-1, with a tentative D call TRBD1 (6 bases). The germline CDR1 and CDR2 sequences are SQVTM and ANQGSEA. There are 12 residues in the CDR3. Trimming removed 4 bases at V and 4 bases at J, with 10 bases between. The CDR3 protein is CSVGGGSYGYTF. The CDR3 DNA sequence: TGCAGCGTTGGAGGGGGTAGCTATGGCTACACCTTC.

This clonotype showed up just once. The chain links TRBV20-1 to TRBJ1-5, with D possibly being TRBD1 (6 bases). Germline V gives CDR1 DFQATT, CDR2 SNEGSKA (reference sequence). The CDR3 covers 16 residues. Trimming took off 5 bases at V and 7 bases at J, with 24 bases between the two ends. CDR3 coding DNA: TGCAGTGCTCTTGCCCCTATAAGGACAGAGGAGCAGCCCCAGCATTTT. This encodes CSALAPIRTEEQPQHF.

The rearrangement links TRBV20-1 to TRBJ2-4; possibly TRBD2 for D (6 bases). The ends were cut back, 3 bases at V and 1 base at J, with 10 bases in the middle. CDR3 length equals 14 residues. The germline CDR1 and CDR2 sequences are DFQATT and SNEGSKA (reference sequence). The CDR3 DNA reads TGCAGTGCTAGGGTCAGCGGGGCCAAAAACATTCAGTACTTC. This sequence encodes CSARVSGAKNIQYF.

The chain has TRBV9 and TRBJ1-1; D is uncertain. Trimming shortened V by 0 bases and J by 11 bases, and 14 bases separated the two germline ends. This CDR3 region has 13 residues. Germline lookup yields CDR1 SGDLS and CDR2 YYNGEE. The CDR3 nucleotides read TGTGCCAGCAGCGTAGGAGTCCTATCTTCGGCTTTCTTT. Translated, it gives CASSVGVLSSAFF. Variable domain in full (rest from reference TRBV9 and TRBJ1-1): DSGVTQTPKHLITATGQRVTLRCSPRSGDLSVYWYQQSLDQGLQFLIQYYNGEERAKGNILERFSAQQFPDLHSELNLSSLELGDSALYFCASSVGVLSSAFFGQGTRLTVV.